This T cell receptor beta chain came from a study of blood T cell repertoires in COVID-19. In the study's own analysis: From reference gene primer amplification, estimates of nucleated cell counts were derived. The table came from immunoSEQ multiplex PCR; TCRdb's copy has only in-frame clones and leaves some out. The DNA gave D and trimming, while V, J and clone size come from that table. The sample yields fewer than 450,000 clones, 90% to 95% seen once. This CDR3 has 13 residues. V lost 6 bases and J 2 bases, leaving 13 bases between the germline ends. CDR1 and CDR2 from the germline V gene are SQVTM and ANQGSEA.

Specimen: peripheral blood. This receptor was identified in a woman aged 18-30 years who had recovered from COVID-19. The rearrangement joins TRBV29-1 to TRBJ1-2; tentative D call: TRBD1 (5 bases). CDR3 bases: TGCAGCGTGGCGCACAGGTCAAACTATGGCTACACCTTC. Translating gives CSVAHRSNYGYTF.